Included here is one T cell receptor (beta chain) sequence, with context. Germline assignment: CDR1 LGHNA and CDR2 YSLEER. V shed 2 bases and J 6 bases; nucleotides not matched to a gene: 14. This CDR3 comprises 20 residues. This specimen comes from a study of blood T cell repertoires in COVID-19. At the level of the study: Sites across the United States, Italy and Spain contributed samples from acute and convalescent COVID-19.

The assay was immunoSEQ multiplex PCR, and TCRdb's table has in-frame clones only and misses some. The sample has more than 150,000 clones; approximately 87% are singletons. This receptor was identified in a woman younger than 35 who had recovered from COVID-19. Sequenced input: peripheral blood. V is TRBV4-3 and J is TRBJ1-6; TRBD1 matches 12 bases. CDR3 region: CASSQLRDRGPNSLNSPLHF. CDR3 DNA sequence: TGCGCCAGCAGCCAACTCCGGGACAGGGGGCCTAATTCACTTAATTCACCCCTCCACTTT.